This T cell receptor beta chain stems from a study of Tregs in tolerant kidney transplant recipients. On the study more broadly: The nonmyeloablative bone marrow transplants came from related graft donors, with transient mixed chimerism.

Unstimulated Tregs (CD4+CD25+CD127-) and CD4+CD25- non-Tregs were sorted from PBMCs. This CDR3 region has 14 residues. The V gene lost 1 base and the J gene lost 8 bases, with 12 bases spanning the gap. Germline V gene lookup returns CDR1 SGHRS and CDR2 YFSETQ. The assay was immunoSEQ multiplex PCR, and TCRdb's table has in-frame clones only and misses some. The sample yields about 64,000 clones, roughly 98% seen once. The sequence was collected from a human donor who received a combined kidney and bone marrow transplant. Sequenced material: Tregs from blood, taken before the transplant. The chain couples TRBV5-1 to TRBJ1-4; D perhaps matches TRBD1 (6 bases). CDR3 region: CASSLTGPLEKLFF. CDR3 sequence (DNA): TGCGCCAGCAGCTTGACAGGGCCCCTCGAAAAACTGTTTTTT. The full variable domain, with the rest looked up from reference TRBV5-1 and TRBJ1-4, is KAGVTQTPRYLIKTRGQQVTLSCSPISGHRSVSWYQQTPGQGLQFLFEYFSETQRNKGNFPGRFSGRQFSNSRSEMNVSTLELGDSALYLCASSLTGPLEKLFFGSGTQLSVL.